The 3 T cell receptor beta chains given below trace back to one sample, sequenced in a study of T cell repertoires in cytomegalovirus infection. TCRdb called the reads again in MiXCR, with one record for every CDR3 protein. The sample has some 250,000 distinct CDR3 sequences, roughly 9% seen once. The sequenced sample was PBMCs. Every receptor here comes from a human donor in good health (CMV status not recorded). Some clones in this sample may be carry-over from other donors' samples.

The chain uses TRBV12-3 or TRBV12-4 and TRBJ1-5; D gene unclear. Trimming stripped 6 bases from V and 2 bases from J, with 8 bases between. The CDR3 spans 13 residues. As DNA, the CDR3 is TGTGCCAGCAGGACCTCGGGCAATCAGCCCCAGCATTTT. It encodes CASRTSGNQPQHF.

This clonotype was seen many times. J is TRBJ2-7 and V is TRBV7-2, with D possibly TRBD1 on 6 matching bases. Trimming removed 4 bases from V and 5 bases from J, with 15 bases in between. Germline V gives CDR1 SGHTA, CDR2 FQGNSA. The CDR3 is 14 residues long. Here the CDR3 DNA reads TGTGCCAGCAGCTCACAGGGAGCCGACAACGAGCAGTACTTC. Protein product: CASSSQGADNEQYF.

This clonotype was recorded many times. The chain couples TRBV28 to TRBJ2-3; D remains unclear. Deletions cut 7 bases from V and 6 bases from J, with 8 bases between. The CDR3 contains 11 residues. Germline loops: CDR1 MDHEN, CDR2 SYDVKM. CDR3 region: CASTLPDTQYF. In DNA, the CDR3 is TGTGCCAGCACATTACCGGATACGCAGTATTTT.